These T cell receptor beta chains were read from a single sample in a study of T cell changes during pregnancy in multiple sclerosis. Produced via immunoSEQ multiplex PCR; TCRdb's table is partial and in-frame only. The table includes 22,000 or so clones, roughly 92% detected once. The sample was CD4+ T cells from peripheral blood mononuclear cells, taken after pregnancy. These receptors were collected from a female donor in good health, enrolled as a control in a pregnancy study. Both conserved end residues are part of each CDR3. The order of the fields is clone size, V gene, J gene, D gene, CDR3 DNA, CDR3 protein. D genes are given only for firm matches. Expanded clones are given a class, and other clones once, few, many or no size at all.

clone size: NA
V gene: TRBV18
J gene: TRBJ2-7
D gene: TRBD1
CDR3 DNA: TGTGCCAGCTCACCGGGACAGGAGCGGGAGCAGTACTTC
CDR3 protein: CASSPGQEREQYF

clone size: once
V gene: TRBV4-3
J gene: TRBJ2-7
D gene: NA
CDR3 DNA: TGCGCCAGCAGCCAAGAAGGAGGGTTTGGCGAGCAGTACTTC
CDR3 protein: CASSQEGGFGEQYF

clone size: NA
V gene: TRBV15
J gene: TRBJ2-7
D gene: TRBD2
CDR3 DNA: TGTGCCACCAGCAGAGGAGGTAGCGGGTCCGCCGAGCAGTACTTC
CDR3 protein: CATSRGGSGSAEQYF

clone size: NA
V gene: TRBV6-1
J gene: TRBJ2-3
D gene: NA
CDR3 DNA: TGTGCCAGCAGTGCCCCCCACTCCCCCAGCACAGATACGCAGTATTTT
CDR3 protein: CASSAPHSPSTDTQYF

clone size: NA
V gene: TRBV7-8
J gene: TRBJ2-7
D gene: NA
CDR3 DNA: TGTGCCAGCAGCCTGACGGCTAGCACTTTGGACGAGCAGTACTTC
CDR3 protein: CASSLTASTLDEQYF

clone size: NA
V gene: TRBV27
J gene: TRBJ1-2
D gene: NA
CDR3 DNA: TGTGCCAGCAGATTGAATCGGCTAGGCTATGGCTACACCTTC
CDR3 protein: CASRLNRLGYGYTF

clone size: few
V gene: TRBV7-9
J gene: TRBJ2-1
D gene: TRBD1
CDR3 DNA: TGTGCCAGCAGCTTAGAGACAGGGAGCAATGAGCAGTTCTTC
CDR3 protein: CASSLETGSNEQFF

clone size: NA
V gene: TRBV12-2
J gene: TRBJ2-5
D gene: NA
CDR3 DNA: TGTGCAAGTCGCTTCCTAGGGACTAGCGGGATCCAAGAGACCCAGTACTTC
CDR3 protein: CASRFLGTSGIQETQYF

clone size: NA
V gene: TRBV10-3
J gene: TRBJ2-7
D gene: TRBD1
CDR3 DNA: TGTGCCATCAGTGAGGGCCGGGACAGACCATCCACCGAGCAGTACTTC
CDR3 protein: CAISEGRDRPSTEQYF

clone size: NA
V gene: TRBV2
J gene: TRBJ2-3
D gene: NA
CDR3 DNA: TGTGCCAGCAATATTCGGGCAGATACGCAGTATTTT
CDR3 protein: CASNIRADTQYF

clone size: NA
V gene: TRBV18
J gene: TRBJ1-2
D gene: NA
CDR3 DNA: TGTGCCAGCTCACCACAAGGCGGTCGACGAGACTATGGCTACACCTTC
CDR3 protein: CASSPQGGRRDYGYTF

clone size: NA
V gene: TRBV18
J gene: TRBJ2-5
D gene: NA
CDR3 DNA: TGTGCCAGCTCACTCGGGGTCCAAGAGACCCAGTACTTC
CDR3 protein: CASSLGVQETQYF

clone size: once
V gene: TRBV15
J gene: TRBJ2-7
D gene: NA
CDR3 DNA: TGTGCCACCAGCAGAGATAAGCCCGACTACGAGCAGTACTTC
CDR3 protein: CATSRDKPDYEQYF

clone size: NA
V gene: TRBV25-1
J gene: TRBJ2-1
D gene: TRBD1
CDR3 DNA: TGTGCCAGCAGGGGACCGGGACAGGTTCCTATCTTC
CDR3 protein: CASRGPGQVPIF

clone size: NA
V gene: TRBV7-2
J gene: TRBJ2-7
D gene: NA
CDR3 DNA: TGTGCCAGCAGCTCGGAGGACGGAGCCTACGAGCAGTACTTC
CDR3 protein: CASSSEDGAYEQYF

clone size: NA
V gene: TRBV21-1
J gene: TRBJ2-7
D gene: NA
CDR3 DNA: TGTGCCAGCAGAAAAGCCCCCCATCTGCCTAGCAGCTACGAGCAGTACTTC
CDR3 protein: CASRKAPHLPSSYEQYF

clone size: NA
V gene: TRBV6-1
J gene: TRBJ1-1
D gene: NA
CDR3 DNA: TGTGCCAGCAGTGAAGTCAGGAGGCGGAACACTGAAGCTTTCTTT
CDR3 protein: CASSEVRRRNTEAFF

clone size: NA
V gene: TRBV20-1
J gene: TRBJ1-2
D gene: NA
CDR3 DNA: TGCAGTTCTAATGACAGGGGCTACACCTTC
CDR3 protein: CSSNDRGYTF

clone size: once
V gene: TRBV7-6
J gene: TRBJ2-5
D gene: NA
CDR3 DNA: TGTGCCAGCAGCTTAGCGAGGTCAGGGGCGCGGGAGACCCAGTACTTC
CDR3 protein: CASSLARSGARETQYF

clone size: NA
V gene: TRBV5-1
J gene: TRBJ2-5
D gene: TRBD1
CDR3 DNA: TGCGCCAGCAGCTTAACAGGGGGCGCGTCAGAGACCCAGTACTTC
CDR3 protein: CASSLTGGASETQYF

clone size: NA
V gene: TRBV11-3
J gene: TRBJ2-3
D gene: NA
CDR3 DNA: TGTGCCAGCAGCTTAGCGAGAGATACGCAGTATTTT
CDR3 protein: CASSLARDTQYF

clone size: NA
V gene: TRBV19
J gene: TRBJ2-4
D gene: NA
CDR3 DNA: TGTGCCAGTAGTGCCAGAGGGGGGGCAAGCGCCAAAAACATTCAGTACTTC
CDR3 protein: CASSARGGASAKNIQYF

clone size: NA
V gene: TRBV2
J gene: TRBJ2-3
D gene: NA
CDR3 DNA: TGTGCCAGCTCCCCAGGAGATACGCAGTATTTT
CDR3 protein: CASSPGDTQYF

clone size: once
V gene: TRBV18
J gene: TRBJ1-4
D gene: NA
CDR3 DNA: TGTGCCAGCTCACCCCTTAGCCGCGGGGAAAAACTGTTTTTT
CDR3 protein: CASSPLSRGEKLFF

clone size: NA
V gene: TRBV5-4
J gene: TRBJ2-1
D gene: NA
CDR3 DNA: TGTGCCAGCAGCAAAGACAGTAGCTCCTACAATGAGCAGTTCTTC
CDR3 protein: CASSKDSSSYNEQFF

clone size: NA
V gene: TRBV2
J gene: TRBJ1-5
D gene: TRBD1
CDR3 DNA: TGTGCCAGCAGCCGGGACAGGGAAGATCAGCCCCAGCATTTT
CDR3 protein: CASSRDREDQPQHF

clone size: NA
V gene: TRBV2
J gene: TRBJ1-5
D gene: NA
CDR3 DNA: TGTGCCAGCAGTGAAAGGCGGTCCGATCAGCCCCAGCATTTT
CDR3 protein: CASSERRSDQPQHF

clone size: NA
V gene: TRBV18
J gene: TRBJ2-3
D gene: NA
CDR3 DNA: TGTGCCAGCTCACAGGCTATAGCGGCCTCTAGCACAGATACGCAGTATTTT
CDR3 protein: CASSQAIAASSTDTQYF

clone size: NA
V gene: TRBV5-1
J gene: TRBJ2-7
D gene: NA
CDR3 DNA: TGCGCCAGCAGCCCAGTCCTGACAGGAGAATCCTACGAGCAGTACTTC
CDR3 protein: CASSPVLTGESYEQYF

clone size: NA
V gene: TRBV5-5
J gene: TRBJ1-1
D gene: NA
CDR3 DNA: TGTGCCAGCAGTTGGGGACACCGCACTGAAGCTTTCTTT
CDR3 protein: CASSWGHRTEAFF

clone size: NA
V gene: TRBV7-9
J gene: TRBJ1-6
D gene: NA
CDR3 DNA: TGTGCCAGCAGCTTGTACAGCGGGAATAATTCACCCCTCCACTTT
CDR3 protein: CASSLYSGNNSPLHF

clone size: NA
V gene: TRBV19
J gene: TRBJ2-3
D gene: NA
CDR3 DNA: TGTGCCAGTAGTACCTTGTCCTCGCAGTATTTT
CDR3 protein: CASSTLSSQYF

clone size: once
V gene: TRBV29-1
J gene: TRBJ1-3
D gene: TRBD1
CDR3 DNA: TGCAGCGTTGACCTACAGGGGGCTGGAAACACCATATATTTT
CDR3 protein: CSVDLQGAGNTIYF

clone size: NA
V gene: TRBV11-3
J gene: TRBJ2-1
D gene: TRBD2
CDR3 DNA: TGTGCCAGCAGCGCCGGGACTAGCGGAAATGAGCAGTTCTTC
CDR3 protein: CASSAGTSGNEQFF

clone size: NA
V gene: TRBV9
J gene: TRBJ1-4
D gene: TRBD1
CDR3 DNA: TGTGCCAGCAGCGCCTGGTCAGGGGGCAGTGGTAATGAAAAACTGTTTTTT
CDR3 protein: CASSAWSGGSGNEKLFF

clone size: NA
V gene: TRBV2
J gene: TRBJ1-2
D gene: TRBD1
CDR3 DNA: TGTGCCAGCAATCCGGGACAGGGCAGGAGGGGCTACACCTTC
CDR3 protein: CASNPGQGRRGYTF

clone size: NA
V gene: TRBV5-5
J gene: TRBJ1-2
D gene: NA
CDR3 DNA: TGTGCCAGCAGCCCCCTGCCAGGGTGGGACTATGGCTACACCTTC
CDR3 protein: CASSPLPGWDYGYTF

clone size: NA
V gene: TRBV6-6
J gene: TRBJ2-3
D gene: NA
CDR3 DNA: TGTGCCAGCTCCGTTGATACGCAGTATTTT
CDR3 protein: CASSVDTQYF

clone size: NA
V gene: TRBV4-3
J gene: TRBJ1-5
D gene: NA
CDR3 DNA: TGCGCCAGCAGCCAAGATGGCAGGTTCAATCAGCCCCAGCATTTT
CDR3 protein: CASSQDGRFNQPQHF

clone size: NA
V gene: TRBV5-4
J gene: TRBJ2-1
D gene: TRBD2
CDR3 DNA: TGTGCCAGCAGCTTGTCTAGCGGGAGTTCCAATGAGCAGTTCTTC
CDR3 protein: CASSLSSGSSNEQFF

clone size: NA
V gene: TRBV7-2
J gene: TRBJ2-5
D gene: NA
CDR3 DNA: TGTGCCAGCAGCCCCCGACTTCATCTAGAGACCCAGTACTTC
CDR3 protein: CASSPRLHLETQYF

clone size: NA
V gene: TRBV6-4
J gene: TRBJ2-3
D gene: TRBD1
CDR3 DNA: TGTGCCAGCAGTGACTCTACAGGGGGCCACACAGATACGCAGTATTTT
CDR3 protein: CASSDSTGGHTDTQYF

clone size: NA
V gene: TRBV2
J gene: TRBJ1-6
D gene: NA
CDR3 DNA: TGTGCCAGCAACCCCAGACAGACAGATAATTCACCCCTCCACTTT
CDR3 protein: CASNPRQTDNSPLHF